The rows below give T cell receptor beta chains drawn from one sample of a study of graft-versus-host responses after intestinal transplantation. What these receptors recognize is not known. The assay was immunoSEQ multiplex PCR, and TCRdb's table has in-frame clones only and misses some. The sample lists fewer than 130,000 clones, about 93% occurring once. Material: unstimulated CD8+ T cells sorted from spleen or lymph node cells, obtained before intestinal transplant. These receptors originate from a human donor who received an intestinal transplant. Both conserved end residues are part of each CDR3. Each record gives: clone size, J gene, V gene, D gene, CDR3 protein, CDR3 DNA. D genes are given only for firm matches. Expanded clones are given a class, and other clones once, few, many or no size at all.

-,TRBJ2-5,TRBV27,-,CASSGLNEETQYF,TGTGCCAGCAGTGGCTTAAACGAAGAGACCCAGTACTTC
-,TRBJ1-4,TRBV28,TRBD1,CASSPQNRGEKLFF,TGTGCCAGCAGTCCTCAAAACAGGGGTGAAAAACTGTTTTTT
-,TRBJ2-7,TRBV28,-,CASSPGVRTTTYEQYF,TGTGCCAGCAGCCCAGGGGTTAGGACTACCACCTACGAGCAGTACTTC
-,TRBJ2-7,TRBV21-1,-,CASPRDAYYEQYF,TGTGCCAGCCCCCGGGACGCTTACTACGAGCAGTACTTC
-,TRBJ2-5,TRBV5-4,-,CASSPRDQETQYF,TGTGCCAGCAGCCCGAGAGACCAAGAGACCCAGTACTTC
-,TRBJ2-7,TRBV9,TRBD2,CASSPEGAGPSYEQYF,TGTGCCAGCAGCCCGGAGGGAGCGGGGCCATCCTACGAGCAGTACTTC
few,TRBJ1-5,TRBV19,TRBD1,CASSIRDSFNQPQHF,TGTGCCAGTAGTATTCGGGACAGCTTCAATCAGCCCCAGCATTTT
-,TRBJ2-7,TRBV27,TRBD2,CASSPLTGTTTYEQYF,TGTGCCAGCAGCCCGCTTACCGGGACTACCACCTACGAGCAGTACTTC
-,TRBJ2-5,TRBV29-1,TRBD2,CSVEGRVAGEYQETQYF,TGCAGCGTTGAAGGTCGAGTAGCGGGAGAGTACCAAGAGACCCAGTACTTC
-,TRBJ2-7,TRBV29-1,-,CSVEVGRSSYEQYF,TGCAGCGTTGAAGTTGGGCGGAGTTCCTACGAGCAGTACTTC
once,TRBJ2-7,TRBV25-1,-,CASGHYEQYF,TGTGCCAGCGGCCACTACGAGCAGTACTTC
-,TRBJ2-2,TRBV7-3,-,CASSSPGFTRGELFF,TGTGCCAGCAGCTCCCCAGGGTTTACCCGGGGGGAGCTGTTTTTT
-,TRBJ2-1,TRBV11-2,TRBD2,CASSYGTSGSSYYEQFF,TGTGCCAGCAGCTATGGGACTAGCGGGAGTTCTTACTATGAGCAGTTCTTC
-,TRBJ2-4,TRBV13,-,CASSLGGQKNIQYF,TGTGCCAGCAGCTTGGGGGGACAGAAAAACATTCAGTACTTC
-,TRBJ2-6,TRBV2,TRBD1,CASSRDRSSGANVLTF,TGTGCCAGCAGTCGGGACAGGAGCTCTGGGGCCAACGTCCTGACTTTC
-,TRBJ2-3,TRBV7-7,TRBD1,CASSSGQGTDTQYF,TGTGCTAGCAGCTCCGGACAGGGGACAGATACGCAGTATTTT
-,TRBJ2-7,TRBV19,TRBD1,CASSIPGQGYEQYF,TGTGCCAGTAGTATACCGGGACAGGGCTACGAGCAGTACTTC
-,TRBJ2-1,TRBV21-1,-,CASSSGGTSGSEDEQFF,TGTGCCAGCAGCTCAGGGGGGACTAGCGGGAGTGAGGATGAGCAGTTCTTC
-,TRBJ2-1,TRBV6-5,-,CASSSQARVYNEQFF,TGTGCCAGCAGTTCCCAAGCGAGAGTTTACAATGAGCAGTTCTTC
-,TRBJ1-2,TRBV6-5,TRBD1,CASWDRVYGYTF,TGTGCCAGCTGGGACAGGGTCTATGGCTACACCTTC
-,TRBJ1-3,TRBV28,-,CASQIGNTIYF,TGTGCCAGCCAGATAGGAAACACCATATATTTT
few,TRBJ2-7,TRBV5-8,TRBD2,CASSPRTSGLQYF,TGTGCCAGCAGCCCCAGGACTAGCGGGCTGCAGTACTTC
-,TRBJ2-7,TRBV2,-,CASSHGGGGGYEQYF,TGTGCCAGCAGTCATGGGGGAGGGGGCGGCTACGAGCAGTACTTC
-,TRBJ1-5,TRBV7-8,TRBD1,CASSFGTGFQPQHF,TGTGCCAGCAGCTTCGGGACAGGGTTTCAGCCCCAGCATTTT
-,TRBJ2-1,TRBV19,-,CASRLSSYNEQFF,TGTGCCAGTCGGTTAAGCTCCTACAATGAGCAGTTCTTC
-,TRBJ2-7,TRBV25-1,-,CASSESLGGEQYF,TGTGCCAGCAGTGAATCCCTGGGAGGCGAGCAGTACTTC
-,TRBJ2-1,TRBV28,-,CASSSILGLSYNEQFF,TGTGCCAGCAGTTCAATCCTGGGGCTTTCCTACAATGAGCAGTTCTTC
-,TRBJ2-7,TRBV11-2,-,CASSLEPAYEQYF,TGTGCCAGCAGCTTAGAGCCGGCCTACGAGCAGTACTTC
-,TRBJ2-7,TRBV11-2,-,CASSLQGPYEQYF,TGTGCCAGCAGCTTGCAGGGTCCCTACGAGCAGTACTTC
once,TRBJ2-1,TRBV10-3,TRBD2,CAISLRTSGKPDNEQFF,TGTGCCATCAGCCTAAGGACTAGCGGGAAACCAGACAATGAGCAGTTCTTC
-,TRBJ1-2,TRBV7-9,-,CASSFTGVARSHRYGYTF,TGTGCCAGCAGCTTTACCGGAGTGGCCAGAAGTCACCGCTATGGCTACACCTTC
-,TRBJ2-1,TRBV7-8,-,CASSLGTSVSSYNEQFF,TGTGCCAGCAGCTTAGGGACCAGCGTAAGCTCCTACAATGAGCAGTTCTTC
-,TRBJ1-1,TRBV27,-,CASRPFVLDTEAFF,TGTGCCAGCAGACCGTTTGTGTTGGACACTGAAGCTTTCTTT
-,TRBJ2-7,TRBV28,TRBD1,CASSPGGVHDEQYF,TGTGCCAGCAGTCCAGGGGGCGTGCACGACGAGCAGTACTTC
-,TRBJ2-7,TRBV28,TRBD2,CASSSSGSYEQYF,TGTGCCAGCAGTTCTAGCGGGAGCTACGAGCAGTACTTC
-,TRBJ2-2,TRBV27,-,CASSWGSPGELFF,TGTGCCAGCAGTTGGGGCAGCCCCGGGGAGCTGTTTTTT
-,TRBJ2-7,TRBV29-1,-,CSVAGRSSYEQYF,TGCAGCGTTGCGGGGCGGAGCTCCTACGAGCAGTACTTC
few,TRBJ2-7,TRBV28,TRBD1,CASSYRDSPTYEQYF,TGTGCCAGCAGTTATAGGGACAGCCCAACCTACGAGCAGTACTTC
-,TRBJ2-3,TRBV28,TRBD2,CASSQAGGLTDTQYF,TGTGCCAGCAGCCAAGCGGGAGGGCTGACAGATACGCAGTATTTT
-,TRBJ1-1,TRBV25-1,-,CASRTNAEAFF,TGTGCCAGCAGGACGAATGCTGAAGCTTTCTTT
-,TRBJ2-7,TRBV19,-,CASSIPGREQYF,TGTGCCAGTAGTATTCCGGGGAGAGAGCAGTACTTC
-,TRBJ1-2,TRBV19,TRBD1,CASSMLQGAYGYTF,TGTGCCAGTAGTATGTTACAGGGGGCATATGGCTACACCTTC
-,TRBJ2-3,TRBV19,-,CASTESTDTQYF,TGTGCCAGTACAGAAAGCACAGATACGCAGTATTTT
-,TRBJ2-1,TRBV6-5,TRBD2,CASSYSWEGQGNEQFF,TGTGCCAGCAGTTATTCGTGGGAGGGCCAAGGGAATGAGCAGTTCTTC
-,TRBJ2-1,TRBV10-1,TRBD2,CASSERTSGVNNEQFF,TGCGCCAGCAGTGAGCGGACTAGCGGAGTTAACAATGAGCAGTTCTTC
-,TRBJ1-1,TRBV4-1,-,CASSQVGREYTEAFF,TGCGCCAGCAGCCAAGTTGGCAGGGAGTACACTGAAGCTTTCTTT
-,TRBJ2-3,TRBV11-1,TRBD2,CASSPQEREGPSTDTQYF,TGTGCCAGCAGCCCCCAGGAGCGGGAGGGCCCCTCCACAGATACGCAGTATTTT
-,TRBJ1-3,TRBV5-5,-,CASSLRQGNWGNTIYF,TGTGCCAGCAGCTTAAGGCAGGGAAATTGGGGAAACACCATATATTTT
-,TRBJ2-2,TRBV15,-,CATSRPGQKNTGELFF,TGTGCCACCAGCAGACCGGGACAAAAGAACACCGGGGAGCTGTTTTTT
once,TRBJ2-2,TRBV4-1,-,CASSQDKVTGELFF,TGCGCCAGCAGCCAAGATAAGGTTACCGGGGAGCTGTTTTTT
once,TRBJ2-4,TRBV6-5,-,CASSFRTSHIQYF,TGTGCCAGCAGTTTCAGGACTTCCCACATTCAGTACTTC
once,TRBJ1-4,TRBV2,TRBD1,CASSDPVQGEKLFF,TGTGCCAGCAGTGACCCGGTACAGGGGGAAAAACTGTTTTTT